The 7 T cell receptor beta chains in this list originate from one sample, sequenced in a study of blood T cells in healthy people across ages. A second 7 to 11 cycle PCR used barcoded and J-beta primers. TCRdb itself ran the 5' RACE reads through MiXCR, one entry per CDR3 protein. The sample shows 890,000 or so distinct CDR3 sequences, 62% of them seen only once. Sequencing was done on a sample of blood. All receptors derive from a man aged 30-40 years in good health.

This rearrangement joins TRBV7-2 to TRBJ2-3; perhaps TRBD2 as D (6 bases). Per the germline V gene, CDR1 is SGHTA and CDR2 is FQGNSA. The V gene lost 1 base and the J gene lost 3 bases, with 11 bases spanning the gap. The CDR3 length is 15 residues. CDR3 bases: TGTGCCAGCAGCTTAGTGGCGGGGATGACAGATACGCAGTATTTT. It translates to CASSLVAGMTDTQYF.

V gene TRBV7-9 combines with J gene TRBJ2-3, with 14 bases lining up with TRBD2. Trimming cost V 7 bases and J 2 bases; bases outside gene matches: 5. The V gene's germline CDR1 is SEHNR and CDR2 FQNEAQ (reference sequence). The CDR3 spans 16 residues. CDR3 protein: CASTGLAGGTTDTQYF. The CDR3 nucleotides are TGTGCCAGCACCGGACTAGCGGGAGGAACCACAGATACGCAGTATTTT.

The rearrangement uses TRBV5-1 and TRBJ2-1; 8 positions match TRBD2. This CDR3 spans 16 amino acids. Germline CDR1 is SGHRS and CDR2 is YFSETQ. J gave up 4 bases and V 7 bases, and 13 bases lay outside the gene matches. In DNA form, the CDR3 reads TGCGCCAGCGGAAGCTCGGGGGGGACGGTTTACAATGAGCAGTTCTTC. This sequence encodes CASGSSGGTVYNEQFF.

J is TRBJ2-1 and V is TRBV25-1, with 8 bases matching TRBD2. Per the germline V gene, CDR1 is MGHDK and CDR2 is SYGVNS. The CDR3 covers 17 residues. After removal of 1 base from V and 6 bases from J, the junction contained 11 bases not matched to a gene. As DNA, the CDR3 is TGTGCCAGCAGTGAATTCAGCGGCGGGGGGCCGGCCAATGAGCAGTTCTTC. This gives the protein CASSEFSGGGPANEQFF.

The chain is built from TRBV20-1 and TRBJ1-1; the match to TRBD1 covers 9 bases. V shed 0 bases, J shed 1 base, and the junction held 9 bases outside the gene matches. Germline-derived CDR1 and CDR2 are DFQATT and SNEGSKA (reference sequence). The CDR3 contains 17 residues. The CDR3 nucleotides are TGCAGTGCTAGAGACTTACTACAGGGGGCTGCGAACACTGAAGCTTTCTTT. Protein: CSARDLLQGAANTEAFF.

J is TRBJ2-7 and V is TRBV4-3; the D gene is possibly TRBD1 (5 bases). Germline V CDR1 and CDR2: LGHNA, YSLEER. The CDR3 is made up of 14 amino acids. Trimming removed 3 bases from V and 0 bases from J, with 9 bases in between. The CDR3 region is CASSQRTYSYEQYF. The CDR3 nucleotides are TGCGCCAGCAGCCAGAGGACATACTCCTACGAGCAGTACTTC.

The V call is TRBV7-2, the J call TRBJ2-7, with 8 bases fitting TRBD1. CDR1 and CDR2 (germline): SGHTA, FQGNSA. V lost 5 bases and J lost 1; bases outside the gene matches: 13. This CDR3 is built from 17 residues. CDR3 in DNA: TGTGCCAGCAGCCCTTTACCAGGATGGACAGGGTCCTACGAGCAGTACTTC. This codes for CASSPLPGWTGSYEQYF.